The 13 T cell receptor beta chains in this list originate from one sample, sequenced in a study of post-analysis software for immune sequencing data. The study's findings and limits: TRBV5-6, TRBV5-1 and TRBV20-1 were among a few TRBV segments more frequent in patients than controls.

Antigens for these TCRs are unknown. Unique-molecular-identifier-tagged TCR beta cDNA libraries were used. A single record per CDR3 protein comes from TCRdb applying MiXCR to the PCR reads. The data contain hundreds of thousands of distinct CDR3 sequences, roughly three fifths of them singletons. Sequencing was performed on blood. Receptors originate from a girl under 10 years old with multiple sclerosis.

This clonotype has more than one count but fewer than ten. The gene calls are TRBV4-1 and TRBJ1-5, with D possibly TRBD1 on 6 matching bases. In germline, CDR1 is MGHRA, CDR2 YSYEKL. V was cut by 0 bases and J by 1 base, with 16 bases left in between. CDR3 length: 18 residues. The CDR3 bases are TGCGCCAGCAGCCAAGAGGGCGATGACAGGTGGAGCAATCAGCCCCAGCATTTT. Translating it yields CASSQEGDDRWSNQPQHF.

In DNA, the CDR3 is TGTGCCATCAGTGGCAGGACTAGCGAGCCCACAGATACGCAGTATTTT. Protein sequence: CAISGRTSEPTDTQYF. V usage is TRBV10-3 and J usage is TRBJ2-3; 9 positions agree with TRBD2. The CDR3 runs to 16 residues. Per the germline V gene, CDR1 is ENHRY and CDR2 is SYGVKD. The junction had 7 bases not matched to a gene; V was cut back by 4 bases and J by 2 bases.

This clonotype was counted between two and nine times. The chain has TRBV30 and TRBJ2-3; weak D call: TRBD2 (6 bases). This CDR3 has 11 residues. Looked up from germline, CDR1 is GTSNPN and CDR2 is SVGIG (reference sequence). This CDR3 is CVAGTTDTQYF. The CDR3 nucleotides are TGTGTGGCGGGAACCACAGATACGCAGTATTTT.

The CDR3 protein is CASREGQGNGYTF. CDR3 in DNA: TGCGCCAGCAGAGAGGGACAGGGGAATGGCTACACCTTC. The V call is TRBV10-1, the J call TRBJ1-2; TRBD1 aligns across 10 bases. Germline trimming cut 6 bases from V and 6 bases from J; bases unmatched to any gene: 4. The V gene's germline CDR1 is WNHNN and CDR2 SYGVQD (reference sequence). This CDR3 spans 13 amino acids.

The chain combines TRBV7-2 with TRBJ2-3; the D is unclear. V was pared by 7 bases and J by 4 bases, with 9 bases between. The V gene's germline CDR1 is SGHTA and CDR2 FQGNSA. The CDR3 runs 12 residues. CDR3 in amino acids: CASTAMADTQYF. The CDR3 DNA reads TGTGCCAGCACCGCGATGGCAGATACGCAGTATTTT.

V is TRBV2 and J is TRBJ2-1; D may be TRBD1 (5 bases). V lost 4 bases, J lost 7 bases, and 11 bases lay in between. This CDR3 is 13 amino acids long. The V gene's germline CDR1 is SNHLY and CDR2 FYNNEI. Here the CDR3 DNA reads TGTGCCAGCAGTGCAGGGTTTAAAAATGAGCAGTTCTTC. Its translation is CASSAGFKNEQFF.

The chain is built from TRBV29-1 and TRBJ1-1, with TRBD1 identical over 8 bases. Germline V gene lookup returns CDR1 SQVTM and CDR2 ANQGSEA. This CDR3 comprises 13 residues. Unmatched junction bases numbered 9, after V lost 4 bases and J lost 8 bases. The DNA of the CDR3 is TGCAGCGTTGTAAGGCAGGGGGCCTTCGAAGCTTTCTTT. Translated, it gives CSVVRQGAFEAFF.

This clonotype was detected only once. This chain connects TRBV13 to TRBJ2-1; possibly TRBD2 for D (6 bases). This CDR3 region has 19 residues. Per germline, CDR1 PRHDT and CDR2 FYEKMQ (reference sequence). Trimming removed 0 bases at V and 0 bases at J, with 18 bases between. This chain's CDR3 is CASSLGPLTRDSSYNEQFF. The CDR3 coding sequence is TGTGCCAGCAGCTTAGGCCCCCTCACCCGGGACTCCTCCTACAATGAGCAGTTCTTC. The complete variable domain, with remaining parts taken from reference TRBV13 and TRBJ2-1, reads AAGVIQSPRHLIKEKRETATLKCYPIPRHDTVYWYQQGPGQDPQFLISFYEKMQSDKGSIPDRFSAQQFSDYHSELNMSSLELGDSALYFCASSLGPLTRDSSYNEQFFGPGTRLTVL.

This chain connects TRBV6-5 to TRBJ2-1, with a tentative D call TRBD1 (6 bases). Germline V gene lookup returns CDR1 MNHEY and CDR2 SVGAGI. Trimming cost V 10 bases and J 5 bases, with 15 bases left between them. The CDR3 is made up of 13 amino acids. DNA for the CDR3: TGTGCCACCAAGAGGACAGTCCACAATGAGCAGTTCTTC. Translated: CATKRTVHNEQFF.

V usage is TRBV2 and J usage is TRBJ2-4, with D possibly matching TRBD1 (5 bases). Deletions cut 0 bases from V and 3 bases from J, with 12 bases between. This CDR3 contains 16 residues. Germline V gene sequence: CDR1 SNHLY, CDR2 FYNNEI. Written as DNA, the CDR3 is TGTGCCAGCAGTGAAGCGTTCGGCCAGGGCAAAAACATTCAGTACTTC. Its translation is CASSEAFGQGKNIQYF.

This clonotype came up a few times. The CDR3 coding sequence is TGTGCCAGCAGTTTCACCAGGGGGCGATACCAAGAGACCCAGTACTTC. Its translation: CASSFTRGRYQETQYF. This chain connects TRBV12-3 or TRBV12-4 to TRBJ2-5, with 8 bases aligning to TRBD1. CDR3 length: 16 amino acids. The V segment lost 3 bases and the J segment 0 bases; nucleotides outside the gene matches: 6.

This chain connects TRBV7-9 to TRBJ2-5, with a weak D call TRBD2 (6 bases). The end of the DNA fits TRBJ2-7 better, so the J call may be wrong. Germline loops: CDR1 SEHNR, CDR2 FQNEAQ (reference sequence). The CDR3 has 13 amino acids. CDR3 amino acids: CASSFGTWDEQYF. The DNA for the CDR3 is TGTGCCAGCAGCTTTGGGACTTGGGACGAGCAGTACTTC.

V is TRBV7-2 and J is TRBJ1-1, with D tentatively TRBD1 (5 bases). The germline gives CDR1 SGHTA, CDR2 FQGNSA. Between the trimmed V and J ends, which lost 2 bases and 6 bases, there was a span of 13 bases. CDR3 length: 14 amino acids. The CDR3 protein is CASSLYPGSAEAFF. CDR3 sequence (DNA): TGTGCCAGCAGCTTATATCCAGGGTCTGCTGAAGCTTTCTTT.